One T cell receptor (beta chain) is described in this entry. A single record per CDR3 protein comes from TCRdb applying MiXCR to the 5' RACE reads. The sample carries 250,000 to 350,000 distinct CDR3 sequences, about 6.6% recorded once. The record originates from a study of T cells after yellow fever vaccination. This CDR3 is built from 13 residues. V lost 8 bases to trimming and J lost 6 bases; unmatched junction nucleotides: 7. The starting material was PBMCs, obtained about 41 days after the first yellow fever vaccination. This rearrangement joins TRBV12-3 or TRBV12-4 to TRBJ1-5; TRBD1 matches at 7 bases. This clonotype was obtained from a man younger than 30 who received the YFV17D yellow fever vaccine. Here the CDR3 reads CASHWQGGQPQHF. The CDR3 coding sequence is TGTGCCAGCCATTGGCAGGGGGGTCAGCCCCAGCATTTT.